Sequencing of this T cell receptor beta chain was carried out in a study of shared clonotypes between healthy human individuals. Naive CD8 cells lacked CD45RO and underwent positive selection for CCR7, leaving out terminally differentiated effector memory CD45RA+ cells. Profiling relied on immunoSEQ multiplex PCR, and the TCRdb table lists in-frame clones only, not all of them. Of about 2 million clones in the sample, about 95% were seen once. Germline assignment: CDR1 MNHNS and CDR2 SASEGT. The ends were cut back, 4 bases at V and 0 bases at J, with 13 bases in the middle. This CDR3 region has 15 residues.

This chain links TRBV6-1 with TRBJ2-7; TRBD1 might be the D (6 bases). The sequence came from a man in his late teens or twenties in good health. The sequenced sample consisted of naive CD8+ T cells sorted from blood. The chain's CDR3 is CASSGGLLTSYEQYF. The DNA of the CDR3 is TGTGCCAGCAGTGGGGGGCTTTTAACCTCCTACGAGCAGTACTTC.